This record looks at one T cell receptor beta chain sequence and its context. The sample is drawn from a study of technical replicates of blood from a few donors. Assay: immunoSEQ multiplex PCR; the TCRdb copy retains only in-frame clones and omits some. The sample shows 76,000 or so clones, around nine tenths of them seen only once. Germline V gene sequence: CDR1 SGHNT, CDR2 YENEEA. V gave up 3 bases and J gave up 3 bases; unmatched junction bases: 10. The CDR3 totals 18 residues. This sequence was found in a human donor in good health. The J gene is TRBJ2-2, the V gene TRBV11-3; 10 nucleotides match TRBD1. The source material was T cells isolated from PBMCs. This CDR3 reads CASSLGDRGRTDTGELFF. DNA of the CDR3: TGTGCCAGCAGCTTGGGTGACAGGGGGCGTACGGACACCGGGGAGCTGTTTTTT.